Presented here are 13 T cell receptor beta chains from one specimen sequenced in a study of cytomegalovirus exposure and HLA in healthy donors. Vbeta (60) and Jbeta (13) primers were used in the PCR. Measured with immunoSEQ multiplex PCR; TCRdb has only the in-frame clones, and not every one. The table records 160,000 or so clones, roughly 85% of them present only once. The sequencing input was PBMCs. These receptors were collected from a man between 40 and 49 years old in good health and CMV-seropositive.

In its sample, this clone was seen once. The rearrangement links TRBV19 to TRBJ2-7, with 9 nucleotides matching TRBD1. The CDR3 sequence is 14 residues long. Losses at the gene ends were 5 bases for V and 5 bases for J; bases not matched to a gene: 7. Germline V gene data show CDR1 as LNHDA and CDR2 as SQIVND (reference sequence). In nucleotides, the CDR3 is TGTGCCAGTAGTGTAGGGACAGGGATCAACGAGCAGTACTTC. Protein product: CASSVGTGINEQYF.

The rearrangement uses TRBV5-1 and TRBJ1-1; D is uncertain. Trimming cost V 4 bases and J 4 bases, with 11 bases left between them. The CDR3 loop spans 13 amino acids. Germline loops: CDR1 SGHRS, CDR2 YFSETQ. This CDR3 is CASSPAGGTEAFF. The CDR3 nucleotides read TGCGCCAGCAGCCCGGCAGGTGGCACTGAAGCTTTCTTT.

The chain has TRBV19 and TRBJ1-1; D may be TRBD1 (5 bases). Per the germline V gene, CDR1 is LNHDA and CDR2 is SQIVND (reference sequence). This CDR3 has 13 residues. V was trimmed by 4 bases and J by 4 bases, leaving 10 bases between them. CDR3 in amino acids: CASSNQGRTEAFF. As DNA, the CDR3 is TGTGCCAGTAGTAATCAGGGTCGCACTGAAGCTTTCTTT.

The V call is TRBV7-3, the J call TRBJ1-1, with a possible D match to TRBD1 (5 bases). Per germline, CDR1 SGHTA and CDR2 FQGTGA. This CDR3 contains 16 residues. V shed 1 base and J shed 4 bases, with 16 bases lying between them. DNA for the CDR3: TGTGCCAGCAGCTTAATCGGGGGAGTCGGGAGCACTGAAGCTTTCTTT. This sequence encodes CASSLIGGVGSTEAFF. Variable domain in full (rest from reference TRBV7-3 and TRBJ1-1): GAGVSQTPSNKVTEKGKYVELRCDPISGHTALYWYRQSLGQGPEFLIYFQGTGAADDSGLPNDRFFAVRPEGSVSTLKIQRTERGDSAVYLCASSLIGGVGSTEAFFGQGTRLTVV.

This chain links TRBV13 with TRBJ2-3; 8 positions agree with TRBD2. The germline CDR1 and CDR2 sequences are PRHDT and FYEKMQ (reference sequence). V trimming: 4 bases; J trimming: 0 bases; junction bases outside the gene matches: 12. This CDR3 comprises 18 residues. CDR3 bases: TGTGCCAGCAGCTCGTCGGAGGTAGCGGGACGTAGCACAGATACGCAGTATTTT. This encodes CASSSSEVAGRSTDTQYF.

The rearrangement uses TRBV19 and TRBJ2-7, with a weak D call TRBD1 (6 bases). V lost 1 base, J lost 6 bases, and 16 bases lay in between. This CDR3 is 15 amino acids long. CDR1 LNHDA and CDR2 SQIVND come from the germline V gene (reference sequence). The CDR3 DNA follows: TGTGCCAGTAGTATAGGAGGGGGACCGCTGAGCGAGCAGTACTTC. Residues: CASSIGGGPLSEQYF.

The chain has TRBV9 and TRBJ2-1, with 7 nucleotides matching TRBD2. This CDR3 is 12 amino acids long. CDR1 is SGDLS, CDR2 YYNGEE, per germline. Trimming at V came to 3 bases and at J to 8 bases, leaving 2 bases not matched to a gene. CDR3 region: CASSARGDEQFF. The CDR3 DNA reads as TGTGCCAGCAGCGCCCGGGGGGATGAGCAGTTCTTC.

The chain is built from TRBV28 and TRBJ2-7; D is ambiguous. The germline CDR1 and CDR2 sequences are MDHEN and SYDVKM. The V end was cut by 7 bases, the J end by 2 bases, with 15 bases between. The CDR3 has 14 residues. The CDR3 sequence: CASNPASRTYEQYF. The CDR3 DNA is TGTGCCAGCAATCCTGCTTCGAGGACCTACGAGCAGTACTTC.

The chain has TRBV18 and TRBJ2-7; maybe TRBD2 (5 bases). This CDR3 contains 18 residues. Germline V CDR1 and CDR2: KGHSH, LQKENI. The germline V and J ends were trimmed by 4 bases and 0 bases, with 22 bases remaining between them. The CDR3 reads CASSHGGPTTVISYEQYF. The CDR3 DNA reads as TGTGCCAGCTCACACGGAGGTCCGACGACCGTTATCTCCTACGAGCAGTACTTC.

This sequence joins TRBV6-1 and TRBJ1-2; unclear D gene. The CDR3 is 12 amino acids. Between the trimmed V and J ends, which lost 0 bases and 5 bases, there was a span of 4 bases. CDR1 and CDR2 from the germline V gene are MNHNS and SASEGT. CDR3 bases: TGTGCCAGCAGTGAAGCTATTTATGGCTACACCTTC. This gives the protein CASSEAIYGYTF.

The chain links TRBV14 to TRBJ2-3; 7 bases agree with TRBD2. Germline CDR1 SGHDN, CDR2 FVKESK. CDR3 length equals 16 residues. V dropped 4 bases and J dropped 0; count of bases not matched to a gene: 7. CDR3 residues: CASSRRLAASTDTQYF. The CDR3 nucleotides read TGTGCCAGCAGCCGACGTCTAGCGGCTAGCACAGATACGCAGTATTTT.

The V and J genes are TRBV5-1 and TRBJ1-1; D is uncertain. Looked up from germline, CDR1 is SGHRS and CDR2 is YFSETQ. This CDR3 has 12 residues. V was cut by 0 bases and J by 3 bases, with 3 bases left in between. CDR3 region: CASSLGDTEAFF. The CDR3 DNA reads TGCGCCAGCAGCTTGGGAGACACTGAAGCTTTCTTT.

As to this clone: Mismatch with germline at one junction end may stem from a read error. The chain combines TRBV5-1 with TRBJ2-6, with D perhaps matching TRBD1 (6 bases). This CDR3 comprises 16 residues. CDR1 and CDR2 from the germline V gene are SGHRS and YFSETQ. The CDR3 bases are TGCGCCAGCAGCCCCCTTGTGGGGGCTGGGGCCAACGGCCTGACTTTC. Protein product: CASSPLVGAGANGLTF.